These 9 T cell receptor beta chains came from one sample sequenced in a study of blood T cells in healthy people across ages. Then a second PCR, running about 6 to 12 cycles, was carried out with a sample-barcoded 5' primer and a J-beta primer mix. Each CDR3 protein gets one entry after TCRdb re-called the 5' RACE reads with MiXCR. Of hundreds of thousands of distinct CDR3 sequences listed, about 40% were seen once; the top ten hold about 20%. Sequencing was carried out using blood. These receptors were obtained from a woman aged 55-69 years in good health.

The V call is TRBV28, the J call TRBJ2-3, with D uncertain. Germline CDR1 reads MDHEN; CDR2 reads SYDVKM. Trimming took 8 bases from V and 4 from J, leaving 13 bases between them. This CDR3 contains 13 residues. CDR3 nucleotides: TGTGCCAGCCTACCTAGTGGGCCAGATACGCAGTATTTT. This gives the protein CASLPSGPDTQYF.

This clonotype was seen more than once but under ten times. V usage is TRBV3-1 and J usage is TRBJ2-7; TRBD1 or TRBD2 may be the D gene (5 bases each). V shed 9 bases and J shed 2 bases, with 17 bases lying between them. The germline CDR1 and CDR2 sequences are LGHDT and YNNKEL (reference sequence). The CDR3 sequence is 14 residues long. The CDR3 DNA reads as TGTGCCAGTCAGTCCGGGACGGTCGCCTACGAGCAGTACTTC. This translates into CASQSGTVAYEQYF.

This clonotype was observed a handful of times. The rearrangement joins TRBV7-9 to TRBJ1-1; the D is unclear. CDR1 is SEHNR and CDR2 is FQNEAQ in the germline V gene (reference sequence). Trimming cost V 5 bases and J 2 bases, with 15 bases left between them. This CDR3 region has 15 residues. The CDR3 sequence is CASSRGPRFNTEAFF. The DNA for the CDR3 is TGTGCCAGCAGCCGAGGACCGCGGTTTAACACTGAAGCTTTCTTT. The variable domain in full, with the rest retrieved from reference TRBV7-9 and TRBJ1-1, is DTGVSQNPRHKITKRGQNVTFRCDPISEHNRLYWYRQTLGQGPEFLTYFQNEAQLEKSRLLSDRFSAERPKGSFSTLEIQRTEQGDSAMYLCASSRGPRFNTEAFFGQGTRLTVV.

This chain links TRBV21-1 with TRBJ2-1; the table's TRBD2 call for D was not verified on the DNA. TRBV21-1 is a known pseudogene. The CDR3 contains 16 residues. The CDR3 loop reads CASSKAASGSGETQFF. The CDR3 DNA reads as TGTGCCAGCAGCAAAGCGGCTAGCGGGAGCGGAGAGACCCAGTTCTTC.

The V call is TRBV3-1, the J call TRBJ2-5, with 9 bases fitting TRBD1. After removal of 1 base from V and 5 bases from J, the junction contained 5 bases not matched to a gene. Per the germline V gene, CDR1 is LGHDT and CDR2 is YNNKEL (reference sequence). The CDR3 length is 15 residues. CDR3 DNA sequence: TGTGCCAGCAGCCAAGGTTACAGGGGGCCGGAGACCCAGTACTTC. It translates to CASSQGYRGPETQYF.

This clonotype turned up a few times. This chain connects TRBV10-3 to TRBJ2-1; TRBD2 agrees at 7 bases. The V and J ends lost 4 bases and 0 bases, in that order; junction bases with no gene match: 3. The CDR3 is made up of 15 amino acids. The germline CDR1 and CDR2 sequences are ENHRY and SYGVKD. The CDR3 loop reads CAISAGGGSYNEQFF. DNA for the CDR3: TGTGCCATCAGTGCTGGGGGGGGCTCCTACAATGAGCAGTTCTTC.

The chain uses TRBV24-1 and TRBJ2-2; 8 bases are shared with TRBD1. Per the germline V gene, CDR1 is KGHDR and CDR2 is SFDVKD. The length of the CDR3 is 12 residues. Germline trimming cut 7 bases from V and 6 bases from J; bases unmatched to any gene: 0. The CDR3 DNA sequence: TGTGCCACCAGACAGGGGGCCGGGGAGCTGTTTTTT. Translation: CATRQGAGELFF.

There are many counts of this clonotype. This chain links TRBV7-2 with TRBJ2-7, with 7 positions matching TRBD1. Losses at the gene ends were 4 bases for V and 2 bases for J; bases not matched to a gene: 8. CDR1 is SGHTA, CDR2 FQGNSA, per germline. The length of the CDR3 is 15 residues. Here the CDR3 DNA reads TGTGCCAGCAGCTCAGGGACAGCCCTGGCCTACGAGCAGTACTTC. Translation: CASSSGTALAYEQYF.

Points on this clonotype: A much larger clone lies a single base off, so this may be a read error. The CDR3 coding sequence is TGTGCCAGCAGCCCGGGACAGGGGAATGAAGAACTGTTTTTT. It codes for CASSPGQGNEELFF. V usage is TRBV11-1 and J usage is TRBJ1-4, with 10 bases aligning to TRBD1. Germline V gives CDR1 SGHAT, CDR2 FQDESV (reference sequence). CDR3 length: 14 amino acids.